This T cell receptor beta chain was observed in a study of blood T cells in healthy people across ages (dated by TCRdb to the mid-2010s). For the wider study: In model experiments, template switching captured about one uniquely barcoded TCR beta cDNA molecule for every two T cells. Age-related changes in TCR beta repertoire diversity were measured in the study by deep sequencing normalized with unique cDNA molecular identifiers. To avoid experimental bias, donors of different ages were spread randomly across the sequencing lanes. Two additional independent replicas of 1 million unique cDNA reads from the same blood draw were analyzed for two donors (one aged 18 to 30 and one aged 80 or older). The donors were divided into four age groups: young (average around 16 years), middle-aged (around 37), aged (62) and long-lived (around 87).

Concerning this clonotype: Its antigen has not been determined. Nothing much larger sits one base from this clone, and base qualities are not available.

Libraries were constructed by 5' RACE. These reads were obtained on an Illumina HiSeq 2500. A second about 7 to 12 cycle PCR used a sample-barcoded 5' primer and a J-beta primer mix. A template-switch 5' adaptor carrying 12 random nucleotides introduced a unique molecular identifier onto each TCR beta cDNA molecule. At least 2.5 million CDR3-containing paired-end reads were obtained from each sample. First-strand cDNA synthesis was performed from all RNA using the Mint cDNA synthesis kit, with priming by a TRBC-specific oligonucleotide. After uracil-DNA glycosylase treatment, a first 18-cycle PCR used universal primers M1SS and BC2_uni_R on all cDNA. Per the authors' processing: Each sample was normalized by randomly selecting 1 million high-quality reads, each carrying a distinct molecular identifier. Reads sharing molecular identifiers were discarded rather than binned into consensus sequences. MiTCR, run with a Q25 quality threshold and the strictest error-elimination algorithm, handled CDR3 identification, clonotype clustering and error correction. A nonparametric unseen species model using Euler transformation provided a lower-bound estimate of total TCR beta diversity. TCRdb applied fastp at Q25 and MiXCR to the public reads, then kept only in-frame beta chains. A single entry per CDR3 protein holds the most common genes and DNA from its merged rows. These V and J calls derive from TCRdb rather than the authors' analysis. The sample contains around 1,000,000 distinct CDR3 sequences, about two fifths of them found a single time. The ten largest clones add up to about an eighth of the sample.

Donors were a few dozen systemically healthy Caucasian individuals from Russia aged roughly 6 to 95 years. Roughly 9 milliliters of peripheral blood were drawn from each donor into EDTA-treated Vacutainer tubes. Ficoll-Paque density-gradient centrifugation was used to isolate PBMCs, with at least 7 million per sample. Total RNA, at least 6 micrograms per sample, was extracted from PBMCs with Trizol reagent. For every donor, flow cytometry on a PBMC aliquot measured the percentage of naive CD45RAhigh/CD27high T cells. The CDR3 numbers 16 residues from cysteine through phenylalanine. Solely the CDR3 DNA is kept, with 48 bases framed from the first base. Based on the germline V gene, the CDR1 and CDR2 sequences are KGHSH and LQKENI. V is shortened by 1 base, J by 3 bases, and the region joining them spans 13 bases. What the work shows at the level of the full study, not this receptor alone: Because donor CMV infection status was unknown, age-related changes in expanded clonotypes were potentially confounded. Because profiling used bulk unsorted PBMCs, naive and antigen-experienced compartments could not be compared conclusively. Observed TCR beta diversity per million T cells fell roughly linearly with age, and a significant reduction was already apparent by age roughly 40. Estimates of total diversity based on one million sequenced T cells were regarded as lower bounds and as underestimates. There was a strong correlation between observed TCR beta diversity and the percentage of naive T cells measured by flow cytometry. The long-lived group showed more naive CD4+ T cells, fewer expanded clones and increased TCR diversity than the aged group, suggesting age selection.

The chain is made from TRBV18 and TRBJ2-1; the D gene is not confidently resolved. The sequence came from a man younger than 30 in good health. The sample was blood. Here the CDR3 is given as CASSPLTAGYYNEQFF. The DNA sequence reads TGTGCCAGCTCACCACTCACGGCCGGGTACTACAATGAGCAGTTCTTC. The entire variable domain, with the stretches around the CDR3 drawn from the reference TRBV18 and TRBJ2-1 proteins, is NAGVMQNPRHLVRRRGQEARLRCSPMKGHSHVYWYRQLPEEGLKFMVYLQKENIIDESGMPKERFSAEFPKEGPSILRIQQVVRGDSAAYFCASSPLTAGYYNEQFFGPGTRLTVL.